These T cell receptor beta chains were read from a single sample in a study of cytomegalovirus exposure and HLA in healthy donors. Produced via immunoSEQ multiplex PCR; TCRdb's table is partial and in-frame only. The profile shows 150,000 to 200,000 clones, around 86% of them singletons. Sequencing was done on a sample of PBMCs. All receptors derive from a man in his forties in good health and CMV-seropositive. Both conserved end residues are trimmed from each CDR3.

v_gene: TRBV7-8
len: 13
j_gene: TRBJ2-7
CDR3aa: ASTTRGGGSYEQY

v_gene: TRBV13
len: 15
j_gene: TRBJ2-3
CDR3aa: ASSSGLAGPRGDTQY

v_gene: TRBV2
len: 11
j_gene: TRBJ1-1
CDR3aa: ASSESGNTEAF

v_gene: TRBV6-5
len: 13
j_gene: TRBJ2-5
CDR3aa: ASKRDRTGGETQY

v_gene: TRBV4-2
len: 13
j_gene: TRBJ2-5
CDR3aa: ASSRLAGGGETQY

v_gene: TRBV7-2
len: 10
j_gene: TRBJ2-4
CDR3aa: ASSLAGTSPD

v_gene: TRBV28
len: 13
j_gene: TRBJ2-1
CDR3aa: ASSYPDRGINEQF

v_gene: TRBV9
len: 12
j_gene: TRBJ2-5
CDR3aa: ASSVADNQETQY

v_gene: TRBV6-1
len: 12
j_gene: TRBJ1-2
CDR3aa: ASRIRAPDYGYT

v_gene: TRBV7-9
len: 12
j_gene: TRBJ1-5
CDR3aa: ASSSAGWNQPQH

v_gene: TRBV9
len: 11
j_gene: TRBJ2-7
CDR3aa: ASSVGTPYEQY

v_gene: TRBV29-1
len: 12
j_gene: TRBJ2-2
CDR3aa: SVRQGSNTGELF

v_gene: TRBV18
len: 12
j_gene: TRBJ2-7
CDR3aa: ASSPYTGEDEQY

v_gene: TRBV6-4
len: 17
j_gene: TRBJ2-3
CDR3aa: ASSDHFSGGLESRGTQY

v_gene: TRBV7-3
len: 16
j_gene: TRBJ2-6
CDR3aa: ASSSTGTGISGANVLT

v_gene: TRBV19
len: 13
j_gene: TRBJ2-1
CDR3aa: ASTETGGSYNEQF

v_gene: TRBV15
len: 13
j_gene: TRBJ1-1
CDR3aa: ATSRDRRANEEAF

v_gene: TRBV19
len: 13
j_gene: TRBJ1-5
CDR3aa: ASSRDNYSNQPQH

v_gene: TRBV6-5
len: 12
j_gene: TRBJ2-7
CDR3aa: ASSYAGQNYEQY

v_gene: TRBV5-1
len: 12
j_gene: -
CDR3aa: ASSLDGMRNEQY

v_gene: TRBV7-2
len: 13
j_gene: TRBJ2-5
CDR3aa: ASSLEADYQETQY

v_gene: TRBV9
len: 12
j_gene: TRBJ1-4
CDR3aa: ASSVDQGNEKLF

v_gene: TRBV7-3
len: 13
j_gene: TRBJ2-3
CDR3aa: ASSVGGVYSDTQY

v_gene: TRBV4-2
len: 12
j_gene: TRBJ1-2
CDR3aa: ASSQEEGFYGYT

v_gene: TRBV7-9
len: 13
j_gene: TRBJ1-6
CDR3aa: ASSQTTGGISPLH

v_gene: TRBV28
len: 15
j_gene: TRBJ2-5
CDR3aa: ASSVGPSGGRGETQY

v_gene: TRBV10-3
len: 13
j_gene: TRBJ2-7
CDR3aa: AISESEGPSGEQY

v_gene: TRBV2
len: 11
j_gene: TRBJ2-2
CDR3aa: ASSTPAAGELF

v_gene: TRBV4-1
len: 13
j_gene: TRBJ1-4
CDR3aa: ASSLIRTSTEKLF

v_gene: TRBV15
len: 16
j_gene: TRBJ2-1
CDR3aa: ATSRGEVGWASYNEQF

v_gene: TRBV7-2
len: 14
j_gene: TRBJ2-2
CDR3aa: ASSPRGGRVAGELF

v_gene: TRBV10-1
len: 9
j_gene: TRBJ1-1
CDR3aa: ASSTDTEAF

v_gene: TRBV6-5
len: 13
j_gene: TRBJ1-1
CDR3aa: ASSYFRQGWTEAF

v_gene: TRBV5-1
len: 16
j_gene: TRBJ2-6
CDR3aa: ASSLGGGSPLGANVLT

v_gene: TRBV11-1
len: 11
j_gene: TRBJ1-5
CDR3aa: ASSLQSNQPQH

v_gene: TRBV29-1
len: 10
j_gene: TRBJ2-3
CDR3aa: SVVSVRGTQY

v_gene: TRBV11-1
len: 12
j_gene: TRBJ2-5
CDR3aa: ASSVYRERETQY

v_gene: TRBV6-5
len: 11
j_gene: TRBJ2-7
CDR3aa: ASSRSGGYEQY

v_gene: TRBV7-2
len: 12
j_gene: TRBJ1-1
CDR3aa: ASSRRTDRTEAF

v_gene: TRBV4-2
len: 14
j_gene: TRBJ2-1
CDR3aa: ASSQVGTSGLNEQF

v_gene: TRBV7-9
len: 11
j_gene: TRBJ1-2
CDR3aa: ASRPDRADGYT

v_gene: TRBV15
len: 15
j_gene: TRBJ2-4
CDR3aa: ATSRAQGGNVGNIQY

v_gene: TRBV25-1
len: 15
j_gene: TRBJ2-2
CDR3aa: ASSDLGLAGVTGELF

v_gene: TRBV2
len: 13
j_gene: TRBJ1-5
CDR3aa: ASSDHREEGQPQH

v_gene: TRBV12-5
len: 12
j_gene: TRBJ2-1
CDR3aa: ASGLDSGYNEQF

v_gene: TRBV5-4
len: 13
j_gene: TRBJ1-6
CDR3aa: ASSVQGLNNSPLH

v_gene: TRBV7-2
len: 13
j_gene: TRBJ1-1
CDR3aa: ASSLNSRQSTEAF

v_gene: TRBV9
len: 18
j_gene: TRBJ2-3
CDR3aa: ASSLGFSAGGLKLTDTQY

v_gene: TRBV6-6
len: 13
j_gene: TRBJ1-2
CDR3aa: ASSTGGVRAYGYT

v_gene: TRBV19
len: 10
j_gene: TRBJ1-3
CDR3aa: ASSTRENTIY

v_gene: TRBV10-3
len: 12
j_gene: TRBJ2-1
CDR3aa: AISGRASYNEQF

v_gene: TRBV5-1
len: 13
j_gene: TRBJ2-1
CDR3aa: ASRADLSSRNEQF

v_gene: TRBV2
len: 15
j_gene: TRBJ2-2
CDR3aa: ASSESAGGLNTGELF

v_gene: TRBV28
len: 13
j_gene: TRBJ1-2
CDR3aa: ASSLLGTVNYGYT

v_gene: TRBV4-1
len: 9
j_gene: TRBJ2-7
CDR3aa: ASSRGREQY

v_gene: TRBV7-9
len: 10
j_gene: TRBJ2-1
CDR3aa: ASSFTDNEQF

v_gene: TRBV7-2
len: 10
j_gene: TRBJ1-5
CDR3aa: ASEIPGGPQH

v_gene: TRBV6-5
len: 13
j_gene: TRBJ2-1
CDR3aa: ASKGRGGPYNEQF

v_gene: TRBV29-1
len: 13
j_gene: TRBJ2-3
CDR3aa: SGCLFRGVIGTQY

v_gene: TRBV27
len: 10
j_gene: TRBJ2-7
CDR3aa: ASGQGSYEQY